The clone carrying this T cell receptor beta chain came up a few times. Germline V CDR1 and CDR2: SGHDN, FVKESK. With 2 bases removed from V and 0 bases from J, the gap between germline ends came to 8 bases. The CDR3 is made up of 14 amino acids. This entry belongs to a study of T-cell reconstitution after alpha-beta-depleted transplantation in children. TCRbeta library construction was performed incorporating unique molecular identifiers. A single record per CDR3 protein comes from TCRdb applying MiXCR to the PCR reads. The repertoire has about 610,000 distinct CDR3 sequences, about 11% of them found once; the top ten carry 3.5% to 5%.

The sequence was collected from a human donor who donated a stem cell graft to a child with acute myeloid leukemia. The specimen was PBMCs from the stem cell graft donor, collected from the stem cell graft. The chain employs TRBV14 and TRBJ2-7; D not resolved. This CDR3 is CASSQYLGSYEQYF. The CDR3 DNA follows: TGTGCCAGCAGCCAATACTTGGGCTCCTACGAGCAGTACTTC.